These 25 T cell receptor beta chains share one sample of origin, sequenced in a study of blood T cell repertoires in COVID-19 (TCRdb year 2020). The library was made by the immunoSEQ multiplex PCR assay. TCRdb re-hosts the immuneACCESS table, in-frame sequences only. Its copies lack some clones; in the studies checked, an unresolved V gene accounts for under half of them, and the cause for the rest is not known. This sample has approximately 66,000 clones in its table, and roughly 90% of those were observed once. Approximately 1.5% of the sample is held by the ten biggest clonotypes. Sequencing was carried out using peripheral blood. All receptors derive from a man between 60 and 75 years old with acute or convalescent COVID-19.

This clone was picked up one time. The V call is TRBV19, the J call TRBJ1-2, with D perhaps matching TRBD1 (5 bases). Trimming took off 6 bases at V and 4 bases at J, with 15 bases between the two ends. The CDR3 length is 14 residues. Germline values: CDR1 LNHDA, CDR2 SQIVND (reference sequence). The CDR3 region is CASRPIDRTYGYTF. CDR3 DNA: TGTGCCAGTAGACCTATAGACAGAACCTATGGCTACACCTTC.

V usage is TRBV4-1 and J usage is TRBJ2-3; 12 bases are shared with TRBD2. CDR1 is MGHRA and CDR2 is YSYEKL in the germline V gene. The CDR3 is 17 residues long. V lost 4 bases, J lost 5 bases, and 10 bases stayed unmatched. The CDR3 DNA reads TGCGCCAGCAGCCCCACTGCTAGCGGGGGGGCCGTAGATACGCAGTATTTT. It translates to CASSPTASGGAVDTQYF.

This rearrangement joins TRBV7-9 to TRBJ2-1; 7 nucleotides align to TRBD1. The V gene's germline CDR1 is SEHNR and CDR2 FQNEAQ (reference sequence). The V gene end was trimmed by 4 bases and the J gene end by 5 bases; junction bases not matched to a gene: 8. The CDR3 is 15 residues long. The CDR3 sequence is CASSSLGGPNNEQFF. The CDR3 DNA reads TGTGCCAGCAGCTCTCTAGGGGGCCCGAACAATGAGCAGTTCTTC.

The rearrangement links TRBV19 to TRBJ1-1, with a weak D call TRBD1 (5 bases). Germline V lookup: CDR1 LNHDA, CDR2 SQIVND (reference sequence). Trimming stripped 2 bases from V and 4 bases from J, with 8 bases between. The length of the CDR3 is 13 residues. The CDR3 bases are TGTGCCAGTAGTATACAGGGTTCCACTGAAGCTTTCTTT. Protein: CASSIQGSTEAFF.

This chain uses TRBV4-2 with TRBJ1-5, with D maybe TRBD1 (5 bases). The CDR3 sequence is 15 residues long. The V and J ends lost 0 bases and 8 bases respectively, with 14 bases between them. CDR1 and CDR2 from the germline V gene are LGHNA and YNFKEQ. In DNA, the CDR3 is TGTGCCAGCAGCCAAGATGGGAGGGGAATTGAGCCCCAGCATTTT. This translates into CASSQDGRGIEPQHF.

The chain recombines TRBV6-5 with TRBJ1-6, with 7 bases matching TRBD1. Germline CDR1 MNHEY, CDR2 SVGAGI. This CDR3 region has 14 residues. The trim removed 6 bases at V and 3 bases at J, leaving 2 bases unmatched. The CDR3 sequence is CASRRDSYNSPLHF. Here the CDR3 DNA reads TGTGCCAGCAGACGGGACAGCTATAATTCACCCCTCCACTTT.

The chain has TRBV10-3 and TRBJ2-7; 7 nucleotides line up with TRBD1. The trim removed 3 bases at V and 0 bases at J, leaving 2 bases unmatched. The germline V gene encodes CDR1 ENHRY and CDR2 SYGVKD. There are 14 residues in the CDR3. CDR3 nucleotide sequence: TGTGCCATCAGTGACAGGGGGAGCTCCTACGAGCAGTACTTC. This codes for CAISDRGSSYEQYF.

This clone was counted once. The chain has TRBV30 and TRBJ1-2, with 8 bases aligning to TRBD1. V was pared by 3 bases and J by 0 bases, with 6 bases of the junction left unmatched. This CDR3 spans 15 amino acids. Germline V gene data show CDR1 as GTSNPN and CDR2 as SVGIG (reference sequence). CDR3 in DNA: TGTGCCTGGAGCGACGGGACAGGAGCTAACTATGGCTACACCTTC. It codes for CAWSDGTGANYGYTF.

J is TRBJ1-5 and V is TRBV9; 7 positions agree with TRBD1. Unmatched junction bases numbered 9, after V lost 4 bases and J lost 5 bases. This CDR3 region has 15 residues. Germline loops: CDR1 SGDLS, CDR2 YYNGEE. The CDR3 loop is CASSPYGGGDQPQHF. CDR3 in DNA: TGTGCCAGCAGCCCATATGGAGGGGGCGATCAGCCCCAGCATTTT.

Points on this clone: The germline gene is not matched at one end of the junction; a read error may be the cause. The CDR3 loop reads CASSPLTSGTPNF. The DNA for the CDR3 is TGTGCCAGCTCACCCTTGACTAGCGGAACGCCCAACTTC. The gene calls are TRBV18 and TRBJ2-5; TRBD2 matches at 9 bases. In germline, CDR1 is KGHSH, CDR2 LQKENI. The CDR3 has 13 amino acids.

The rearrangement joins TRBV7-2 to TRBJ2-1; D is uncertain. The germline V and J ends were trimmed by 5 bases and 4 bases, with 3 bases remaining between them. Germline CDR1 is SGHTA and CDR2 is FQGNSA. The CDR3 is made up of 11 amino acids. In DNA, the CDR3 is TGTGCCAGCAGCCCTTACAATGAGCAGTTCTTC. It encodes CASSPYNEQFF.

The chain joins TRBV5-1 to TRBJ1-3, with 12 positions matching TRBD1. The V and J ends lost 4 bases and 8 bases, in that order; junction bases with no gene match: 10. The CDR3 is 16 amino acids. Germline V gene lookup returns CDR1 SGHRS and CDR2 YFSETQ. This CDR3 reads CASSLTGTGGLDTIYF. The CDR3, as DNA: TGCGCCAGCAGCCTAACCGGGACAGGGGGCTTGGACACCATATATTTT.

This rearrangement joins TRBV7-9 to TRBJ2-3; possibly TRBD2 for D (6 bases). V dropped 5 bases and J dropped 8 bases, with 14 bases sitting between them. Germline assignment: CDR1 SEHNR and CDR2 FQNEAQ (reference sequence). The CDR3 is 13 residues long. CDR3 sequence reads: CASSQVSGGTQYF. The CDR3, as DNA: TGTGCCAGCAGCCAAGTGTCCGGGGGTACGCAGTATTTT.

As DNA, the CDR3 is TGTGCCAGTAGGGGACAGGGCCTCGTCGGTGTCACTGAAGCTTTCTTT. Encoded protein: CASRGQGLVGVTEAFF. V and J are TRBV19 and TRBJ1-1; TRBD1 agrees at 9 bases. V lost 6 bases to trimming and J lost 4 bases; unmatched junction nucleotides: 12. This CDR3 contains 16 residues. CDR1 and CDR2 from the germline V gene are LNHDA and SQIVND (reference sequence).

The chain carries TRBV10-3 and TRBJ2-7; the D is unclear. The V gene's germline CDR1 is ENHRY and CDR2 SYGVKD. V lost 3 bases to trimming and J lost 3 bases, with 12 bases between them. This CDR3 comprises 14 residues. The CDR3 sequence is CAISEPRLNYEQYF. CDR3 bases: TGTGCCATCAGTGAACCGAGGTTGAACTACGAGCAGTACTTC.

This clone was seen a handful of times. The gene calls are TRBV7-9 and TRBJ2-1; TRBD1 is a possible D gene (6 bases). There are 14 residues in the CDR3. The germline V gene encodes CDR1 SEHNR and CDR2 FQNEAQ (reference sequence). V lost 0 bases and J 5 bases, leaving 8 bases between the germline ends. The CDR3 sequence is CASSLAQGNNEQFF. CDR3 DNA: TGTGCCAGCAGCTTAGCGCAGGGGAACAATGAGCAGTTCTTC.

The chain joins TRBV6-5 to TRBJ2-7; TRBD1 aligns across 8 bases. There are 14 residues in the CDR3. Trimming removed 6 bases from V and 2 bases from J; junction bases left unmatched: 6. The germline gives CDR1 MNHEY, CDR2 SVGAGI. The chain's CDR3 is CASSRQGTAYEQYF. In DNA, the CDR3 is TGTGCCAGCAGCCGACAGGGGACAGCCTACGAGCAGTACTTC.

This clone was seen once. The chain recombines TRBV11-2 with TRBJ2-7; TRBD1 is a possible D gene (6 bases). With 1 base removed from V and 6 bases from J, the gap between germline ends came to 13 bases. The germline gives CDR1 SGHAT, CDR2 FQNNGV. There are 14 residues in the CDR3. This CDR3 reads CASSLATGRGEQYF. CDR3 sequence (DNA): TGTGCCAGCAGCTTAGCCACAGGGAGAGGCGAGCAGTACTTC.

The chain joins TRBV4-1 to TRBJ1-2; tentative D call: TRBD1 (6 bases). The CDR3 contains 15 residues. Trimming shortened V by 4 bases and J by 4 bases, and 16 bases separated the two germline ends. Germline V gene lookup returns CDR1 MGHRA and CDR2 YSYEKL. The CDR3 bases are TGCGCCAGCAGCCTCCTGACTGGGGGCAGCTATGGCTACACCTTC. This encodes CASSLLTGGSYGYTF.

This clone was seen a few times. The rearrangement uses TRBV2 and TRBJ2-1; D may be TRBD2 (6 bases). V was pared by 0 bases and J by 4 bases, with 10 bases between. The length of the CDR3 is 15 residues. In germline, CDR1 is SNHLY, CDR2 FYNNEI. The CDR3 bases are TGTGCCAGCAGTGAAGCTCTTGGGGGGTACAATGAGCAGTTCTTC. It yields the protein CASSEALGGYNEQFF.

This clone has only one observation. V gene TRBV7-8 combines with J gene TRBJ1-1, with unresolved D. This CDR3 contains 13 residues. Germline CDR1 and CDR2: SGHVS and FQNEAQ. V shed 5 bases and J shed 4 bases, with 11 bases lying between them. CDR3 coding DNA: TGTGCCAGCAGCGGAGAGATGCGCACTGAAGCTTTCTTT. Its translation: CASSGEMRTEAFF. Combining the CDR3 with reference TRBV7-8 and TRBJ1-1 gives the whole variable domain GAGVSQSPRYKVAKRGQDVALRCDPISGHVSLFWYQQALGQGPEFLTYFQNEAQLDKSGLPSDRFFAERPEGSVSTLKIQRTQQEDSAVYLCASSGEMRTEAFFGQGTRLTVV.

The rearrangement links TRBV6-1 to TRBJ2-5; D is ambiguous. Trimming left V 1 base short and J 3 bases short, with 9 bases between. Germline assignment: CDR1 MNHNS and CDR2 SASEGT. The CDR3 is made up of 14 amino acids. Written as DNA, the CDR3 is TGTGCCAGCAGTGAAGTCTTCACAGAAGAGACCCAGTACTTC. It encodes CASSEVFTEETQYF.

This rearrangement joins TRBV10-3 to TRBJ1-1; possibly TRBD1 for D (6 bases). This CDR3 is built from 14 residues. The germline gives CDR1 ENHRY, CDR2 SYGVKD. Between the trimmed V and J ends, which lost 6 bases and 0 bases, there was a span of 11 bases. Written as DNA, the CDR3 is TGTGCCATCAGACCCAGGGGTTTGAACACTGAAGCTTTCTTT. It yields the protein CAIRPRGLNTEAFF.

V is TRBV13 and J is TRBJ2-7, with no clear D. Germline V gives CDR1 PRHDT, CDR2 FYEKMQ (reference sequence). This CDR3 is 14 amino acids long. The germline V and J ends were trimmed by 1 base and 7 bases, with 14 bases remaining between them. The CDR3 DNA sequence: TGTGCCAGCAGCTTAGTAGGCGGTTTGAGGGAGCAGTACTTC. Translated: CASSLVGGLREQYF.

This clone was recorded a few times. This chain connects TRBV7-3 to TRBJ2-2, with 10 bases identical to TRBD2. V shed 2 bases and J 7 bases; nucleotides not matched to a gene: 7. The CDR3 runs to 16 residues. The germline V gene has CDR1 SGHTA and CDR2 FQGTGA. This CDR3 reads CASSLVGRLAGGELFF. CDR3 in DNA: TGTGCCAGCAGCTTAGTTGGGCGACTAGCGGGCGGGGAGCTGTTTTTT.